The entry below describes one TCR beta chain. The antigen is undetermined. On average, the one heparinised blood draw given by each donor was 90 to 150 mL. The investigators reverse transcribed all of the isolated RNA, so they sequenced expressed TCRB transcripts. The average for stem cell-like memory T cell samples was about 1.01 million reads. TCRdb's table, derived via immunoSEQ multiplex PCR, lists solely in-frame clones and lacks some. The table records 35,000 to 50,000 clones, approximately 49% of them present only once. V lost 5 bases and J lost 2; bases outside the gene matches: 6. The CDR3 has 14 amino acids. Germline V gene data show CDR1 as SGHTA and CDR2 as FQGNSA. The data were obtained in a study of beta chain features in type 1 diabetes. Findings and limits, study-wide: TCRB CDR3s were moderately but significantly shorter in Type 1 diabetes patients in all four CD4+ subsets. The naive, central memory and Treg TCRB repertoires showed an apparent similarity that was greater among patients than among healthy donors.

The sample taken for sequencing was stem cell memory CD4+ T cells from blood. The rearrangement uses TRBV7-2 and TRBJ2-7, with TRBD1 matching 7 bases. The TCR was taken from a woman aged 25-40 years in good health. The CDR3 spells CASSPPDRAYEQYF. The CDR3, as DNA: TGTGCCAGCAGCCCACCTGACAGGGCCTACGAGCAGTACTTC.